This is a list of T cell receptor beta chains from one sample in a study of response to subunit inactivated influenza vaccine. Via MiXCR, TCRdb re-called the RT-PCR reads, giving one row per CDR3 protein. The sample carries about 160,000 distinct CDR3 sequences, around 9.9% recorded once. Source: non-naive T cells sorted from PBMCs, taken about 40 days after vaccination. The receptors were gathered from a man between 45 and 60 years old who received an inactivated influenza vaccine. CDR3s leave out the opening cysteine and the closing phenylalanine or tryptophan.

v_gene: TRBV10-3
CDR3aa: AISESIRAEAF

v_gene: TRBV6-5
CDR3aa: ASSYSVARINEQF

v_gene: TRBV2
CDR3aa: ASSEGVTYEQY

v_gene: TRBV10-2
CDR3aa: ASREPPGQRNTEAF

v_gene: TRBV5-1
CDR3aa: ASSLVLTGLSVEQF

v_gene: TRBV7-2
CDR3aa: ASSLNSVVTQY

v_gene: TRBV7-2
CDR3aa: ASSLLPGGRGTNIQY

v_gene: TRBV7-2
CDR3aa: ASSNKHGGISYNEQF

v_gene: TRBV29-1
CDR3aa: SVELGGTRAF

v_gene: TRBV20-1
CDR3aa: SASLAGGYEQY

v_gene: TRBV20-1
CDR3aa: SARGSHRYNEQF

v_gene: TRBV7-9
CDR3aa: ASSPPGRGGAFGAF

v_gene: TRBV29-1
CDR3aa: SVRDSLKGGYGYT

v_gene: TRBV12-3/TRBV12-4
CDR3aa: ASRPGGYTEAF

v_gene: TRBV24-1
CDR3aa: ATSDALRGFDEQF

v_gene: TRBV29-1
CDR3aa: SVTPGRGYEQY

v_gene: TRBV11-2
CDR3aa: ASSYGQGALQGQY

v_gene: TRBV27
CDR3aa: ASSPRANTQS

v_gene: TRBV20-1
CDR3aa: SARPQGTGNQPQH

v_gene: TRBV28
CDR3aa: ASSVRKGQETQY

v_gene: TRBV24-1
CDR3aa: ATSDSSGTGANVLT

v_gene: TRBV7-2
CDR3aa: ASSFWASQNTEAF

v_gene: TRBV6-2/TRBV6-3
CDR3aa: ASSTPNRDPTDTQY

v_gene: TRBV9
CDR3aa: ASSVSPGQAQETQY

v_gene: TRBV27
CDR3aa: ASSLSGMVGTDTQY

v_gene: TRBV2
CDR3aa: ASRPGHNTGELF

v_gene: TRBV20-1
CDR3aa: SAGPLGQGIRDEQF

v_gene: TRBV10-1
CDR3aa: ASSRHTDTQY

v_gene: TRBV6-2/TRBV6-3
CDR3aa: ASMDRYSNQPQH

v_gene: TRBV3-1
CDR3aa: ASSQLLGSSYNEQF

v_gene: TRBV5-1
CDR3aa: ASQLAGPNTGELF

v_gene: TRBV12-3/TRBV12-4
CDR3aa: ASSLEGSGLGNQPQH

v_gene: TRBV5-1
CDR3aa: ASRDRGGTETQY

v_gene: TRBV7-6
CDR3aa: ASSLVPEGETQY

v_gene: TRBV20-1
CDR3aa: STGSHSYEQY

v_gene: TRBV7-2
CDR3aa: ASSPGLMNTEAF

v_gene: TRBV6-1
CDR3aa: ASSTTRTGSNTEAF

v_gene: TRBV20-1
CDR3aa: SASDRGSNQPQH

v_gene: TRBV20-1
CDR3aa: SAGGAGQETQY

v_gene: TRBV12-3/TRBV12-4
CDR3aa: ASSFSDKNPQY

v_gene: TRBV7-9
CDR3aa: ASSLPPNEKLF

v_gene: TRBV24-1
CDR3aa: ATSSGVANTGELF

v_gene: TRBV20-1
CDR3aa: SASGTTSNTDTQY

v_gene: TRBV7-9
CDR3aa: ASSRFRVNEQF